This T cell receptor (beta chain) is drawn from a study of blood T cell repertoires in COVID-19. The authors' processing: Quantification of nucleated cells was approximated via reference gene primer amplification. The table came from immunoSEQ multiplex PCR; TCRdb's copy has only in-frame clones and leaves some out. V and J calls plus clone size are reproduced from that table; the DNA served to infer D and trimming. The repertoire holds 200,000 to 250,000 clones, with about 85% as singletons. There are 13 residues in the CDR3. V was shortened by 3 bases and J by 6 bases, with 11 bases between the two germline ends.

J is TRBJ1-2 and V is TRBV12-3 or TRBV12-4, with D possibly matching TRBD1 (6 bases). The source is a man younger than 45 who had recovered from COVID-19. Input material: PBMCs or T cells enriched from blood (not recorded which). In nucleotides, the CDR3 is TGTGCCAGCAGTTTCGGGGGGGCGGATGGCTACACCTTC. Protein product: CASSFGGADGYTF.